Listed below are T cell receptor beta chains from one sample, sequenced in a study of vaccination effects on CD4 cells after COVID-19. Profiled with immunoSEQ multiplex PCR; TCRdb holds only in-frame clones, not every one. This sample yields approximately 22,000 clones, of which around 80% are seen a single time; around 40% belongs to the top ten. No antigen has been assigned to these receptors. The source was CD4+ T cells from PBMCs cultured with a peptide pool, collected before COVID-19 vaccination. Every receptor here comes from a human donor who had a prior SARS-CoV-2 infection. Each CDR3 is given with its conserved first and last residue. The D gene is left open where the match is weak. A clone size is listed for some rows: how often the clone was seen (once, few, many), or a class if it is expanded.

V gene	clone size	D gene	J gene	CDR3 protein	CDR3 DNA
TRBV15	medium-sized	TRBD2	TRBJ2-3	CATSSSREPTDTQYF	TGTGCCACCAGCAGTTCGCGGGAGCCAACAGATACGCAGTATTTT
TRBV10-3	NA	NA	TRBJ1-2	CAITAGGGYGYTF	TGTGCCATCACCGCAGGCGGCGGCTATGGCTACACCTTC
TRBV4-1	few	TRBD1	TRBJ2-3	CASSIDRAGDTQYF	TGCGCCAGCAGCATAGACAGGGCAGGGGATACGCAGTATTTT
TRBV5-4	once	NA	TRBJ2-2	CASSLGLQGSNTGELFF	TGTGCCAGCAGCTTGGGGCTACAGGGATCGAACACCGGGGAGCTGTTTTTT
TRBV7-7	NA	NA	TRBJ2-3	CASSQLGASTQYF	TGTGCTAGCAGCCAACTCGGGGCCTCTACGCAGTATTTT
TRBV7-3	NA	NA	TRBJ2-1	CASSSGLQRDEQFF	TGTGCCAGCAGCTCTGGACTCCAGCGCGATGAGCAGTTCTTC
TRBV14	few	NA	TRBJ2-3	CASSWDLNTDTQYF	TGTGCCAGCAGTTGGGACCTAAACACAGATACGCAGTATTTT
TRBV6-5	NA	NA	TRBJ1-4	CASSYSGRGPNEKLFF	TGTGCCAGCAGTTACTCGGGCAGGGGCCCCAATGAAAAACTGTTTTTT
TRBV10-3	NA	NA	TRBJ2-7	CAISKEEDSYEQYF	TGTGCCATCAGCAAGGAGGAAGACTCCTACGAGCAGTACTTC
TRBV18	NA	NA	TRBJ2-3	CASSPTRAGGTSTDTQYF	TGTGCCAGCTCCCCAACCCGTGCTGGCGGGACTAGCACAGATACGCAGTATTTT
TRBV20-1	NA	NA	TRBJ2-5	CSASLVTETQYF	TGCAGTGCTAGTTTAGTTACAGAGACCCAGTACTTC
TRBV7-3	NA	TRBD2	TRBJ2-2	CASSRGMAGDNTGELFF	TGTGCCAGCAGCCGGGGGATGGCGGGGGATAACACCGGGGAGCTGTTTTTT
TRBV9	NA	NA	TRBJ2-1	CASSVAGGGAFNEQFF	TGTGCCAGCAGCGTAGCTGGAGGGGGGGCGTTCAATGAGCAGTTCTTC
TRBV5-4	many	NA	TRBJ1-6	CASSPGWGDNSPLHF	TGTGCCAGCAGCCCCGGGTGGGGGGATAATTCACCCCTCCACTTT